These 17 T cell receptor beta chains were all obtained from the same sample, sequenced in a study of blood T cell repertoires in COVID-19. Measured with immunoSEQ multiplex PCR; TCRdb has only the in-frame clones, and not every one. The sample lists 110,000 to 150,000 clones; roughly 80% were seen once. Sequenced input: peripheral blood. These TCRs come from a human donor in a cohort sampled during active COVID-19.

This sequence joins TRBV7-6 and TRBJ2-3; TRBD1 agrees at 9 bases. Germline-derived CDR1 and CDR2 are SGHVS and FNYEAQ. The V segment lost 5 bases and the J segment 6 bases; nucleotides outside the gene matches: 9. This CDR3 has 15 amino acids. In DNA, the CDR3 is TGTGCCAGCAGCCCTCGACAGGGGGAGGGGGATACGCAGTATTTT. It translates to CASSPRQGEGDTQYF.

V and J are TRBV6-5 and TRBJ2-2, with D possibly matching TRBD2 (6 bases). Germline CDR1 MNHEY, CDR2 SVGAGI. There are 13 residues in the CDR3. V was cut by 7 bases and J by 6 bases, with 12 bases left in between. The CDR3 DNA is TGTGCCAGCACCCTCGCGGGGTCCGGGGAGCTGTTTTTT. It specifies CASTLAGSGELFF.

The V and J genes are TRBV5-1 and TRBJ2-5; the D gene is possibly TRBD1 (6 bases). Between the trimmed V and J ends, which lost 3 bases and 10 bases, there was a span of 22 bases. The CDR3 totals 15 residues. Germline V gene sequence: CDR1 SGHRS, CDR2 YFSETQ. Here the CDR3 reads CASSSIRGPSSDQYF. The DNA for the CDR3 is TGCGCCAGCAGCTCGATCAGGGGACCAAGTTCGGACCAGTACTTC. The entire variable domain, with the rest obtained from reference TRBV5-1 and TRBJ2-5, is as follows: KAGVTQTPRYLIKTRGQQVTLSCSPISGHRSVSWYQQTPGQGLQFLFEYFSETQRNKGNFPGRFSGRQFSNSRSEMNVSTLELGDSALYLCASSSIRGPSSDQYFGPGTRLLVL.

This clone has only one observation. The chain is built from TRBV10-3 and TRBJ1-4; perhaps TRBD1 as D (5 bases). Germline assignment: CDR1 ENHRY and CDR2 SYGVKD. The CDR3 spans 15 residues. The ends were cut back, 4 bases at V and 3 bases at J, with 12 bases in the middle. For the CDR3, the DNA is TGTGCCATCAGTGCTAGCGGGGCTGCTAATGAAAAACTGTTTTTT. Protein: CAISASGAANEKLFF.

This chain joins TRBV6-1 and TRBJ1-1, with a tentative D call TRBD1 (5 bases). This CDR3 spans 13 amino acids. Germline V lookup: CDR1 MNHNS, CDR2 SASEGT. The ends were cut back, 3 bases at V and 9 bases at J, with 14 bases in the middle. The CDR3 bases are TGTGCCAGCAGTGAGTCGGGGGGAAATAAAGCTTTCTTT. This codes for CASSESGGNKAFF.

This clone turned up a few times. The gene calls are TRBV5-1 and TRBJ1-2; D unclear. The CDR3 is 12 amino acids. CDR1 SGHRS and CDR2 YFSETQ come from the germline V gene. V shed 4 bases and J shed 10 bases, with 14 bases lying between them. Here the CDR3 reads CASSPPSESYTF. CDR3 sequence (DNA): TGCGCCAGCAGCCCGCCGTCCGAGTCCTACACCTTC.

The chain has TRBV18 and TRBJ1-2; TRBD1 is a possible D gene (6 bases). Germline assignment: CDR1 KGHSH and CDR2 LQKENI. The V and J ends lost 0 bases and 7 bases respectively, with 9 bases between them. This CDR3 is 13 amino acids long. The CDR3 sequence is CASSPPIQGGYTF. The CDR3 DNA reads as TGTGCCAGCTCACCACCGATACAGGGTGGCTACACCTTC.

The chain carries TRBV6-5 and TRBJ2-3; the match to TRBD2 covers 11 bases. Germline V gene data show CDR1 as MNHEY and CDR2 as SVGAGI. This CDR3 spans 13 amino acids. V gave up 8 bases and J gave up 3 bases; unmatched junction bases: 1. CDR3 sequence: CASRLAGTDTQYF. The CDR3 DNA sequence: TGTGCCAGCCGACTAGCGGGGACAGATACGCAGTATTTT.

This chain joins TRBV7-9 and TRBJ1-1; D gene unclear. There are 14 residues in the CDR3. Trimming left V 6 bases short and J 1 base short, with 12 bases between. Germline CDR1 reads SEHNR; CDR2 reads FQNEAQ (reference sequence). CDR3 sequence: CASSPKAGNTEAFF. DNA of the CDR3: TGTGCCAGCAGTCCTAAAGCGGGGAACACTGAAGCTTTCTTT.

The chain carries TRBV27 and TRBJ1-2, with 7 bases that match TRBD1. V lost 5 bases to trimming and J lost 8 bases; unmatched junction nucleotides: 11. Germline V gene data show CDR1 as MNHEY and CDR2 as SMNVEV (reference sequence). CDR3 length equals 14 residues. The CDR3 sequence: CASSPRGRLGGYTF. The CDR3 bases are TGTGCCAGCAGTCCGAGGGGGCGCTTGGGGGGCTACACCTTC.

This clone occurred a few times. V and J are TRBV2 and TRBJ1-1; perhaps TRBD1 as D (5 bases). CDR1 SNHLY and CDR2 FYNNEI come from the germline V gene. The CDR3 spans 14 residues. Trimming stripped 7 bases from V and 11 bases from J, with 23 bases between. The CDR3 nucleotides read TGTGCCAGCAATCCCGGGGGTGTGGGAGGACGGGCTTTCTTT. This codes for CASNPGGVGGRAFF.

The chain couples TRBV9 to TRBJ1-4; 8 bases are a match to TRBD1. The CDR3 is 16 amino acids. The germline V gene encodes CDR1 SGDLS and CDR2 YYNGEE. V lost 4 bases, J lost 4 bases, and 9 bases stayed unmatched. CDR3 sequence reads: CASSPYTGGGNEKLFF. The CDR3, as DNA: TGTGCCAGCAGCCCGTATACAGGGGGGGGTAATGAAAAACTGTTTTTT.

The J gene is TRBJ2-7, the V gene TRBV6-2 or TRBV6-3; 8 bases map to TRBD1. V lost 1 base and J lost 3; bases outside the gene matches: 11. This CDR3 is 17 amino acids long. Germline assignment: CDR1 MNHEY and CDR2 SVGEGT. CDR3 DNA: TGTGCCAGCAGTTACTACCCTACGGACAGGGAGTACTACGAGCAGTACTTC. It yields the protein CASSYYPTDREYYEQYF.

The chain is built from TRBV5-1 and TRBJ2-5, with TRBD2 matching over 8 bases. Germline CDR1 is SGHRS and CDR2 is YFSETQ. The CDR3 loop spans 13 amino acids. V was clipped by 3 bases and J by 3 bases; unmatched bases: 1. The CDR3 sequence: CASSSGLEETQYF. The CDR3, as DNA: TGCGCCAGCAGCTCGGGACTAGAAGAGACCCAGTACTTC. Using reference TRBV5-1 and TRBJ2-5 for the parts outside the CDR3, the full variable domain is KAGVTQTPRYLIKTRGQQVTLSCSPISGHRSVSWYQQTPGQGLQFLFEYFSETQRNKGNFPGRFSGRQFSNSRSEMNVSTLELGDSALYLCASSSGLEETQYFGPGTRLLVL.

This rearrangement joins TRBV3-1 (or the pseudogene TRBV3-2) to TRBJ2-2; D may be TRBD1 (5 bases). V was trimmed by 3 bases and J by 5 bases, leaving 13 bases between them. The germline gives CDR1 LGHDT, CDR2 YNNKEL (reference sequence). This CDR3 comprises 15 residues. CDR3 nucleotides: TGTGCCAGCAGCCAGCAGGGTCCGGCGACCGGGGAGCTGTTTTTT. Its translation: CASSQQGPATGELFF.

The rearrangement joins TRBV6-5 to TRBJ2-7, with no clear D. CDR3 length: 15 amino acids. V was shortened by 2 bases and J by 2 bases, with 13 bases between the two germline ends. Germline lookup yields CDR1 MNHEY and CDR2 SVGAGI. This CDR3 is CASSYRAALTYEQYF. CDR3 DNA: TGTGCCAGCAGTTACCGTGCGGCTCTTACCTACGAGCAGTACTTC.

This sequence joins TRBV7-2 and TRBJ1-2; the D gene is possibly TRBD1 (5 bases). The CDR3 covers 16 residues. Germline V CDR1 and CDR2: SGHTA, FQGNSA. V shed 0 bases and J shed 7 bases, with 18 bases lying between them. The CDR3: CASSLAQLGTASGYTF. The CDR3 DNA sequence: TGTGCCAGCAGCTTAGCGCAATTGGGGACTGCCTCTGGCTACACCTTC.